Reported below is one T cell receptor (beta chain). Unmatched junction bases numbered 9, after V lost 7 bases and J lost 8 bases. The germline V gene has CDR1 WSHSY and CDR2 SAAADI. The CDR3 loop spans 14 amino acids. As processed by the authors: Amplified reference gene primers provided the basis for estimating nucleated cell counts. This table comes from immunoSEQ multiplex PCR, and its TCRdb copy is limited to in-frame clones, with some not included. The V and J calls and clone size were taken over from that table, and D and trimming were inferred from the DNA. The data show tens of thousands of clones, around 86% seen once. These data originate in a study of blood T cell repertoires in COVID-19. As for the study in general: Researchers got acute and convalescent COVID-19 samples from the United States, Italy and Spain. PBMCs, B-cell-depleted T cells, or T cells provided the cDNA or gDNA that made up the material.

The clonotype originates from a woman aged 70-85 years with acute or convalescent COVID-19. Sequencing input: peripheral blood. The chain has TRBV10-2 and TRBJ2-1; 9 bases agree with TRBD2. The CDR3 region has the DNA TGCGCCAGCATTGAAACCGGGACTAGCTATGAGCAGTTCTTC. This gives the protein CASIETGTSYEQFF.